Described below is a single T cell receptor (beta chain) sequence and its context. Autoimmune disease history or systemic immunosuppression excluded patients. Data came from immunoSEQ multiplex PCR; TCRdb stores just in-frame clones and leaves some out. The data show tens of thousands of clones, roughly 84% seen once. Trimming removed 5 bases from V and 9 bases from J; junction bases left unmatched: 18. This CDR3 is 16 amino acids long. CDR1 SGHVS and CDR2 FQNEAQ come from the germline V gene. The sample originates from a study of OX40 agonist ivuxolimab in advanced cancers. Study-level information: It was ivuxolimab, an agonistic anti-OX40 (CD134) antibody, that patients were treated with. The study enrolled dose-escalation patients with hepatocellular carcinoma, melanoma, renal cell or head and neck cancer.

The source was CD4+ or CD8+ T cells sorted from blood, collected in a trial of the OX40 agonist ivuxolimab. The chain is built from TRBV7-8 and TRBJ2-7; TRBD2 matches 8 bases. The sequence was collected from an adult with an advanced solid tumor such as melanoma, head and neck, liver or kidney cancer. In nucleotides, the CDR3 is TGTGCCAGCAGCCCCCGAGGAGCGGGAGATCGGGGCGTGCAGTACTTC. Amino acid sequence: CASSPRGAGDRGVQYF.